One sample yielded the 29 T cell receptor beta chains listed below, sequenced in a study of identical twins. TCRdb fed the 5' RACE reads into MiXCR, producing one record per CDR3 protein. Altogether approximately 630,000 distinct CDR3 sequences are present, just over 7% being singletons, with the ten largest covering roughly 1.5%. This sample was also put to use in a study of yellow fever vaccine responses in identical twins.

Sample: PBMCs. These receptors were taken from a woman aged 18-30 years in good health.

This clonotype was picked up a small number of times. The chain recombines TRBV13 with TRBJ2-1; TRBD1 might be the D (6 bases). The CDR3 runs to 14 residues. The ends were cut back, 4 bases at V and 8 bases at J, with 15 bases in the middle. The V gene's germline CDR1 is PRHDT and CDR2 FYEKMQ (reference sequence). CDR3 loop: CASSSRNREHEQFF. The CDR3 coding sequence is TGTGCCAGCAGCTCTCGGAACAGGGAGCATGAGCAGTTCTTC.

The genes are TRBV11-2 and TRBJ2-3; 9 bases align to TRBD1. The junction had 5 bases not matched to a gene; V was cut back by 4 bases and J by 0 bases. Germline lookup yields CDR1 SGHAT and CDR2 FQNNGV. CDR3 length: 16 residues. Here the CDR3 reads CASSSWTGESTDTQYF. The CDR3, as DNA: TGTGCCAGCAGCTCCTGGACAGGGGAAAGCACAGATACGCAGTATTTT. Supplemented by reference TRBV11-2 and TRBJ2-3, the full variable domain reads EAGVAQSPRYKIIEKRQSVAFWCNPISGHATLYWYQQILGQGPKLLIQFQNNGVVDDSQLPKDRFSAERLKGVDSTLKIQPAKLEDSAVYLCASSSWTGESTDTQYFGPGTRLTVL.

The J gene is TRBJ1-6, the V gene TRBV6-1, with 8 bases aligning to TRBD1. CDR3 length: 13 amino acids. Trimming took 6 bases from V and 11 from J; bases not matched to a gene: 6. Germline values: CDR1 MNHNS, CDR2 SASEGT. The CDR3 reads CASSRDRLAPLHF. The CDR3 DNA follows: TGTGCCAGCAGCCGGGACAGGCTGGCACCCCTCCACTTT.

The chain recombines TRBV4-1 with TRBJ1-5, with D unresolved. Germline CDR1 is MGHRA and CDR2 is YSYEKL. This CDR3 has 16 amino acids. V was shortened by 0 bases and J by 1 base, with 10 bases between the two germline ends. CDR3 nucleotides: TGCGCCAGCAGCCAAGAAGGAGGAGACAGCAATCAGCCCCAGCATTTT. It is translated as CASSQEGGDSNQPQHF.

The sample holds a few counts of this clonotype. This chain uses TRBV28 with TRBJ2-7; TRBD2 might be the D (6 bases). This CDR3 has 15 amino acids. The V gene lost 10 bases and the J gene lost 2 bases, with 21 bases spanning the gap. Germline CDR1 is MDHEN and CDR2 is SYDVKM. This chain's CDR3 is CATHGGTVRAYEQYF. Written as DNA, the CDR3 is TGTGCCACTCACGGGGGAACGGTCAGAGCCTACGAGCAGTACTTC.

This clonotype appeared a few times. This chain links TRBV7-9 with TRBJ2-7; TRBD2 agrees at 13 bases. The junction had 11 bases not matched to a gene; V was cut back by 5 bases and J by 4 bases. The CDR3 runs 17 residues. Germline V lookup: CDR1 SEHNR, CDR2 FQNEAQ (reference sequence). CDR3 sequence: CASSHGTSGAPRYEQYV. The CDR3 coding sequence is TGTGCCAGCAGCCACGGGACTAGCGGGGCCCCTAGGTACGAGCAGTACGTC.

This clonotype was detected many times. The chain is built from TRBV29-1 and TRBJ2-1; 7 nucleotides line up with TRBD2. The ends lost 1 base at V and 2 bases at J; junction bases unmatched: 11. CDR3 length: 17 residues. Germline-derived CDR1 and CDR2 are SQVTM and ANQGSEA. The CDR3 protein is CSVEGFAGAQTYNEQFF. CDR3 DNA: TGCAGCGTTGAAGGTTTTGCGGGAGCGCAGACCTACAATGAGCAGTTCTTC.

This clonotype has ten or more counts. The chain's CDR3 is CATRETGAPADTQYF. CDR3 sequence (DNA): TGTGCCACCAGAGAGACAGGGGCTCCCGCAGATACGCAGTATTTT. This chain links TRBV24-1 with TRBJ2-3; 8 bases are a match to TRBD1. This CDR3 is built from 15 residues. The junction had 9 bases not matched to a gene; V was cut back by 7 bases and J by 4 bases. Germline V gene sequence: CDR1 KGHDR, CDR2 SFDVKD.

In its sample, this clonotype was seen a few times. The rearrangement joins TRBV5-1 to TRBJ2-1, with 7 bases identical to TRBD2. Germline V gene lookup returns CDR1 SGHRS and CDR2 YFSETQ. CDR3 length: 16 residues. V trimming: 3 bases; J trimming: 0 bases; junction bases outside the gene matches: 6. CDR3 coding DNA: TGCGCCAGCAGCTCCATAGCGGGCAGCTCCTACAATGAGCAGTTCTTC. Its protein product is CASSSIAGSSYNEQFF.

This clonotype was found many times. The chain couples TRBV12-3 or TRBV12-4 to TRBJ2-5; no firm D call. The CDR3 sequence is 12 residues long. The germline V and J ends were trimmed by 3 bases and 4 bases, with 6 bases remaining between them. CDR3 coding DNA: TGTGCCAGCAGTTTGACGCGAGAGACCCAGTACTTC. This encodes CASSLTRETQYF.

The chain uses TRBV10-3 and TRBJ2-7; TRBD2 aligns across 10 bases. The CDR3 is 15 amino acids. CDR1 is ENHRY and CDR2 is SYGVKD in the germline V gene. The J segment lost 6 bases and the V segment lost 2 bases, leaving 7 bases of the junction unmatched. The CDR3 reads CAISERAGGYSEQYF. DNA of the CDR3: TGTGCCATCAGTGAGCGAGCGGGAGGGTACTCCGAGCAGTACTTC.

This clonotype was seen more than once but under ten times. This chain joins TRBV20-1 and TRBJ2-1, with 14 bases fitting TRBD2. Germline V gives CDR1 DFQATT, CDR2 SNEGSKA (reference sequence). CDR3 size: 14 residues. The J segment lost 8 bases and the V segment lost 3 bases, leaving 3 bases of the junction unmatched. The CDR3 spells CSASGTSGSDEQFF. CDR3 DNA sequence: TGCAGTGCTAGTGGGACTAGCGGGAGCGATGAGCAGTTCTTC.

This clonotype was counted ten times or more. The CDR3, as DNA: TGTGCCACCAGGGATGGTAATGAGCAGTTCTTC. This sequence encodes CATRDGNEQFF. The chain employs TRBV24-1 and TRBJ2-1; D unresolved. The CDR3 is 11 amino acids. The V end lost 7 bases, the J end lost 7 bases, and 7 bases lay between the germline ends. Germline CDR1 reads KGHDR; CDR2 reads SFDVKD.

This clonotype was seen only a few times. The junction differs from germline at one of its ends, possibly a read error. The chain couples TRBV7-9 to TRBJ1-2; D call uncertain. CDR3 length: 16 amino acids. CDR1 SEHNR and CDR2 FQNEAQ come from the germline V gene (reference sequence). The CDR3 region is CASNLGTEHINYGYTF. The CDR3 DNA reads TGTGCCAGCAACTTAGGAACAGAGCACATAAACTATGGCTACACCTTC.

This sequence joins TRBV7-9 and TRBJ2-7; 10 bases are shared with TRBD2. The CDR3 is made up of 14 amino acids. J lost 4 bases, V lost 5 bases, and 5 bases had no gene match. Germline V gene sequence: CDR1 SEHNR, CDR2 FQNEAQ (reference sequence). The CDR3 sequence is CASSLPTSGYEQYF. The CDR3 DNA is TGTGCCAGCAGCCTACCGACTAGCGGGTACGAGCAGTACTTC. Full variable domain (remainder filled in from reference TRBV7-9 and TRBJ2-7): DTGVSQNPRHKITKRGQNVTFRCDPISEHNRLYWYRQTLGQGPEFLTYFQNEAQLEKSRLLSDRFSAERPKGSFSTLEIQRTEQGDSAMYLCASSLPTSGYEQYFGPGTRLTVT.

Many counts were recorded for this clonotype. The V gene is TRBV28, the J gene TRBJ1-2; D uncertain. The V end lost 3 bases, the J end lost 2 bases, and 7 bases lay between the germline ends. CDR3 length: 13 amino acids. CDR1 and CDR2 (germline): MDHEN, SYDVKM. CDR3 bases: TGTGCCAGCAGTTTTCCAAACAACTATGGCTACACCTTC. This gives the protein CASSFPNNYGYTF.

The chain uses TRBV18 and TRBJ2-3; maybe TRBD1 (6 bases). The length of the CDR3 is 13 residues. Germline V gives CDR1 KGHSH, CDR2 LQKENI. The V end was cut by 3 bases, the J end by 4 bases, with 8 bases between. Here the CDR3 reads CASSPAGADTQYF. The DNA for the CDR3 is TGTGCCAGCTCACCCGCAGGGGCAGATACGCAGTATTTT.

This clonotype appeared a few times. Written as DNA, the CDR3 is TGTGCCAGCACCAAGGGGGCCGGGGGTACCCACAATGAGCAGTTCTTC. Translated: CASTKGAGGTHNEQFF. This chain joins TRBV3-1 and TRBJ2-1, with D tentatively TRBD1 (7 bases). CDR1 is LGHDT, CDR2 YNNKEL, per germline (reference sequence). This CDR3 has 16 residues. V shed 7 bases and J shed 5 bases, with 21 bases lying between them.

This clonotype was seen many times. The CDR3 region has the DNA TGTGCCACCAGGGATCAGCCCCAGCATTTT. This sequence encodes CATRDQPQHF. This rearrangement joins TRBV10-3 to TRBJ1-5; D possibly corresponds to TRBD1 (5 bases). Germline V gives CDR1 ENHRY, CDR2 SYGVKD. The CDR3 extends over 10 amino acids. The ends were cut back, 10 bases at V and 5 bases at J, with 6 bases in the middle.

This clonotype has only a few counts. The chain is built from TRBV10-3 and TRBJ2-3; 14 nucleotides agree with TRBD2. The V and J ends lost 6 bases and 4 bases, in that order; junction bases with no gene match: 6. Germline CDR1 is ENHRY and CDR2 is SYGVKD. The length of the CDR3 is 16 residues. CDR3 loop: CAIRPTSGGAPDTQYF. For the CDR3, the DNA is TGTGCCATCAGACCGACTAGCGGGGGGGCCCCAGATACGCAGTATTTT.

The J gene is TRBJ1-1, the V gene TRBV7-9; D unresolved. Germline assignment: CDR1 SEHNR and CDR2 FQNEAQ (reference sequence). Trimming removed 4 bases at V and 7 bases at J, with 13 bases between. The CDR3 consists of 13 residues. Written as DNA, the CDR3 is TGTGCCAGCAGCTCCCCCCTGCTGGATGAAGCTTTCTTT. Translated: CASSSPLLDEAFF.

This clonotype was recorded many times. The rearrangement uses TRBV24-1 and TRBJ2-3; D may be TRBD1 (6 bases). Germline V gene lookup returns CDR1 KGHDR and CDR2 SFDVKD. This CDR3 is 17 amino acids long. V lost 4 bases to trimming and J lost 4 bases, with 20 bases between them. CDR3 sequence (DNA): TGTGCCACCAGTGACCTCGGGACACTAAATAACCCAGATACGCAGTATTTT. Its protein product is CATSDLGTLNNPDTQYF.

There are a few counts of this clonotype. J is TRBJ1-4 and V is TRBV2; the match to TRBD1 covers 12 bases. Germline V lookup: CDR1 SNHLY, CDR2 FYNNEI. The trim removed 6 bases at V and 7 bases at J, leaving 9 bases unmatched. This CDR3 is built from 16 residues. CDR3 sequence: CASRVGTGGSTEKLFF. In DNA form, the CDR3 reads TGTGCCAGCAGAGTCGGGACAGGGGGCTCTACTGAAAAACTGTTTTTT.

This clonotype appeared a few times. The CDR3 region is CASSFGDRGLLGQPQHF. For the CDR3, the DNA is TGTGCCAGCAGTTTCGGTGACAGGGGGCTGTTAGGTCAGCCCCAGCATTTT. This chain uses TRBV12-3 or TRBV12-4 with TRBJ1-5, with TRBD1 matching over 10 bases. The CDR3 length is 17 residues. The trim removed 3 bases at V and 6 bases at J, leaving 11 bases unmatched.

CDR3 protein: CSALAIPSTDTQYF. DNA for the CDR3: TGCAGTGCTCTAGCGATCCCTAGCACAGATACGCAGTATTTT. This rearrangement joins TRBV20-1 to TRBJ2-3; possible D gene TRBD2, 6 bases. Trimming took 5 bases from V and 0 from J, leaving 12 bases between them. This CDR3 region has 14 residues. Looked up from germline, CDR1 is DFQATT and CDR2 is SNEGSKA (reference sequence).

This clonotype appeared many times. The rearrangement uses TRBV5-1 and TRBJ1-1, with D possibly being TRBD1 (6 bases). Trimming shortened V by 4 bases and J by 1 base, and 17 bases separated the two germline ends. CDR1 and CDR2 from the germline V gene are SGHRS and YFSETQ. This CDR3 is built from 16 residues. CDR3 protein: CASSADHREWNTEAFF. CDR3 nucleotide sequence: TGCGCCAGCAGCGCAGACCACAGGGAGTGGAACACTGAAGCTTTCTTT. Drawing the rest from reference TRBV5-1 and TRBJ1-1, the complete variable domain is KAGVTQTPRYLIKTRGQQVTLSCSPISGHRSVSWYQQTPGQGLQFLFEYFSETQRNKGNFPGRFSGRQFSNSRSEMNVSTLELGDSALYLCASSADHREWNTEAFFGQGTRLTVV.

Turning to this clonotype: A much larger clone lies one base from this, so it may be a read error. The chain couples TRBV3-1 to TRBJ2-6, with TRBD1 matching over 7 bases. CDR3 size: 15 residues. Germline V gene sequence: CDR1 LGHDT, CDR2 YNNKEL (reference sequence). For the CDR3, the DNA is TGTGCCAGCACCCAAGGACAGGCTGGGGCCAACGTCCTGACTTTC. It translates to CASTQGQAGANVLTF.

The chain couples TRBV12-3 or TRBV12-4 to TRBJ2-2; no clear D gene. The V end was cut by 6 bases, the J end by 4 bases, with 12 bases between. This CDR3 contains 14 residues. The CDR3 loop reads CASSNALGTGELFF. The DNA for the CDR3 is TGTGCCAGCAGCAACGCCTTGGGCACCGGGGAGCTGTTTTTT.

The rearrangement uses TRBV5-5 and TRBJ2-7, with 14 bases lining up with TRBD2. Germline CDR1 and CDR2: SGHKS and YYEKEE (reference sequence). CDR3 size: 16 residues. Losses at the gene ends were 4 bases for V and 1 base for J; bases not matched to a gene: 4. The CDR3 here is CASSGRLAGGSYEQYF. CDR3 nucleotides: TGTGCCAGCAGCGGACGACTAGCGGGAGGGTCCTACGAGCAGTACTTC.